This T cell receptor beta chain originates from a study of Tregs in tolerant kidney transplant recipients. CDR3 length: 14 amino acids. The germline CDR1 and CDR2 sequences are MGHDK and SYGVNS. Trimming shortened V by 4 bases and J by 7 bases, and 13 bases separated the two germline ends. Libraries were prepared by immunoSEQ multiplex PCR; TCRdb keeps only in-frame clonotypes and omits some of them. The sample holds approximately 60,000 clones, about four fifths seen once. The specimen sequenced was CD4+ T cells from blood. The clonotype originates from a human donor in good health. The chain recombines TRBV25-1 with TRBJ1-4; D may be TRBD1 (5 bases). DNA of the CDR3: TGTGCCAGCAGTGCCAGGGCGGGGGGTGAAAAACTGTTTTTT. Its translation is CASSARAGGEKLFF.